One T cell receptor beta chain is described in this entry. The length of the CDR3 is 15 residues. Trimming cost V 6 bases and J 0 bases; bases outside gene matches: 4. Germline V gene lookup returns CDR1 SGHNT and CDR2 YENEEA. Produced via immunoSEQ multiplex PCR; TCRdb's table is partial and in-frame only. The sample yields 150,000 to 200,000 clones, approximately 78% seen once. The record originates from a study of cytomegalovirus exposure and HLA in healthy donors. The receptor's source is a woman aged 25 to 39 in good health and CMV-seronegative. Sequences were obtained from PBMCs. V and J are TRBV11-3 and TRBJ1-5, with 8 bases that match TRBD1. The CDR3 coding sequence is TGTGCCAGCAGGGACAGGGTCTTTAGCAATCAGCCCCAGCATTTT. As protein: CASRDRVFSNQPQHF. The complete variable domain, with remaining parts taken from reference TRBV11-3 and TRBJ1-5, reads EAGVVQSPRYKIIEKKQPVAFWCNPISGHNTLYWYLQNLGQGPELLIRYENEEAVDDSQLPKDRFSAERLKGVDSTLKIQPAELGDSAVYLCASRDRVFSNQPQHFGDGTRLSIL.